The 16 T cell receptor beta chains reported below all come from one sample, sequenced in a study of CD8+ T cells in alopecia areata. RNA was extracted and reverse transcribed into cDNA as the sequencing template. TCRdb keeps only in-frame clones here, not all; method: immunoSEQ multiplex PCR. The sample includes 100,000 to 150,000 clones, 49% of them seen just once. The specimen was CD8+ T cells sorted from blood, collected at week 0. The source is a human donor with alopecia areata.

DNA for the CDR3: TGTGCCAGCAGACCCCAGGACAGGGTTGGGGATTGGTATGGCTACACCTTC. As protein: CASRPQDRVGDWYGYTF. The J gene is TRBJ1-2, the V gene TRBV27, with 8 positions matching TRBD1. Trimming at V came to 6 bases and at J to 5 bases, leaving 17 bases not matched to a gene. Germline CDR1 reads MNHEY; CDR2 reads SMNVEV (reference sequence). This CDR3 has 17 residues.

This clone has a handful of counts. The chain uses TRBV27 and TRBJ2-3; no clear D gene. Looked up from germline, CDR1 is MNHEY and CDR2 is SMNVEV (reference sequence). The CDR3 has 14 amino acids. V was clipped by 2 bases and J by 3 bases, with 9 bases between them. The DNA for the CDR3 is TGTGCCAGCAGTTTAGTGGGTTCGACAGATACGCAGTATTTT. Protein: CASSLVGSTDTQYF.

The sample holds a few counts of this clone. This chain connects TRBV2 to TRBJ2-1; no firm D call. This CDR3 spans 16 amino acids. The germline V and J ends were trimmed by 6 bases and 0 bases, with 15 bases remaining between them. Germline CDR1 reads SNHLY; CDR2 reads FYNNEI. The CDR3 protein is CASRVHDPSSYNEQFF. CDR3 in DNA: TGTGCCAGCAGGGTTCATGACCCTAGCTCCTACAATGAGCAGTTCTTC.

The chain links TRBV11-2 to TRBJ2-7, with 7 bases aligning to TRBD1. Germline V gene lookup returns CDR1 SGHAT and CDR2 FQNNGV. The CDR3 contains 12 residues. The ends lost 5 bases at V and 7 bases at J; junction bases unmatched: 5. The CDR3 DNA reads TGTGCCAGCAGCACAGGGGTTTGGGAGCAGTACTTC. It is translated as CASSTGVWEQYF. The full variable domain, completed using reference TRBV11-2 and TRBJ2-7, is EAGVAQSPRYKIIEKRQSVAFWCNPISGHATLYWYQQILGQGPKLLIQFQNNGVVDDSQLPKDRFSAERLKGVDSTLKIQPAKLEDSAVYLCASSTGVWEQYFGPGTRLTVT.

This clone occurred a few times. The chain uses TRBV13 and TRBJ2-7; D uncertain. The CDR3 spans 15 residues. V shed 0 bases and J shed 0 bases, with 9 bases lying between them. CDR1 and CDR2 from the germline V gene are PRHDT and FYEKMQ (reference sequence). CDR3 nucleotide sequence: TGTGCCAGCAGCTTAGGGGCAGGCCTCTCCTACGAGCAGTACTTC. Translating it yields CASSLGAGLSYEQYF.

The chain recombines TRBV5-1 with TRBJ1-2, with a tentative D call TRBD1 (6 bases). The CDR3 is made up of 15 amino acids. The V and J ends lost 0 bases and 7 bases respectively, with 16 bases between them. Germline V CDR1 and CDR2: SGHRS, YFSETQ. The CDR3 region is CASSLEIRGTGGYTF. CDR3 DNA sequence: TGCGCCAGCAGCTTGGAGATCAGGGGAACGGGTGGCTACACCTTC.

The J gene is TRBJ1-2, the V gene TRBV4-1, with D perhaps matching TRBD1 (6 bases). Germline V gene lookup returns CDR1 MGHRA and CDR2 YSYEKL. V was trimmed by 1 base and J by 2 bases, leaving 11 bases between them. This CDR3 contains 15 residues. The CDR3 loop is CASSQAGGRNYGYTF. CDR3 in DNA: TGCGCCAGCAGCCAAGCCGGGGGGCGCAACTATGGCTACACCTTC.

The chain joins TRBV5-4 to TRBJ1-1; D unresolved. The germline V and J ends were trimmed by 0 bases and 1 base, with 4 bases remaining between them. In germline, CDR1 is SGHNT, CDR2 YYREEE (reference sequence). This CDR3 has 13 residues. The CDR3 here is CASSLAANTEAFF. The DNA for the CDR3 is TGTGCCAGCAGCTTGGCGGCGAACACTGAAGCTTTCTTT. Full variable domain (outside the CDR3, taken from reference TRBV5-4 and TRBJ1-1): ETGVTQSPTHLIKTRGQQVTLRCSSQSGHNTVSWYQQALGQGPQFIFQYYREEENGRGNFPPRFSGLQFPNYSSELNVNALELDDSALYLCASSLAANTEAFFGQGTRLTVV.

The table lists this clone with a few counts. V and J are TRBV2 and TRBJ2-5, with unresolved D. CDR1 and CDR2 from the germline V gene are SNHLY and FYNNEI. This CDR3 spans 14 amino acids. Between the trimmed V and J ends, which lost 6 bases and 4 bases, there was a span of 15 bases. The CDR3 DNA is TGTGCCAGCAGGGACGGCTACTTAGGAGAGACCCAGTACTTC. Protein sequence: CASRDGYLGETQYF.

The CDR3 DNA reads TGTGCCAGCAGTACCCAGGGTTCCGAGACCCAGTACTTC. Protein sequence: CASSTQGSETQYF. The chain carries TRBV27 and TRBJ2-5; D might be TRBD1 (5 bases). Deletions cut 5 bases from V and 5 bases from J, with 12 bases between. Germline V gene data show CDR1 as MNHEY and CDR2 as SMNVEV (reference sequence). The CDR3 extends over 13 amino acids.

In this sample, this clone turned up once. Since no conserved phenylalanine or tryptophan closes the CDR3, a read error is the likely cause. V and J are TRBV27 and TRBJ1-2; D ambiguous. This CDR3 region has 14 residues. V dropped 5 bases and J dropped 0 bases, with 10 bases sitting between them. The V gene's germline CDR1 is MNHEY and CDR2 SMNVEV (reference sequence). CDR3 DNA: TGTGCCAGCAGTCCCGGTTGGTCTAACTATGGCTACACCTCC. This encodes CASSPGWSNYGYTS.

This clone was picked up many times. The chain has TRBV30 and TRBJ2-7; a possible D gene is TRBD2 (6 bases). The germline V gene has CDR1 GTSNPN and CDR2 SVGIG (reference sequence). This CDR3 region has 14 residues. V lost 3 bases and J 2 bases, leaving 14 bases between the germline ends. This CDR3 reads CAWSSGAGTYEQYF. The CDR3 region has the DNA TGTGCCTGGAGCTCAGGTGCGGGGACCTACGAGCAGTACTTC.

V and J are TRBV29-1 and TRBJ2-7; D remains unclear. Germline V gene lookup returns CDR1 SQVTM and CDR2 ANQGSEA. The germline V and J ends were trimmed by 5 bases and 4 bases, with 9 bases remaining between them. The CDR3 covers 11 residues. The DNA for the CDR3 is TGCAGCGTTCTTCTCAATTACGAGCAGTACTTC. Protein product: CSVLLNYEQYF.

The rearrangement links TRBV29-1 to TRBJ1-1, with unresolved D. Germline assignment: CDR1 SQVTM and CDR2 ANQGSEA. V shed 3 bases and J shed 7 bases, with 9 bases lying between them. The CDR3 extends over 11 amino acids. This CDR3 is CSVERQNEAFF. The CDR3 coding sequence is TGCAGCGTTGAGCGGCAGAATGAAGCTTTCTTT.

Only a few counts were recorded for this clone. At one of its ends the junction is not consistent with the germline gene, which may arise from a read error. This sequence joins TRBV7-7 and TRBJ2-5, with 7 bases lining up with TRBD1. Germline values: CDR1 SSHAT, CDR2 FNYEAQ (reference sequence). The CDR3 contains 16 residues. Written as DNA, the CDR3 is TGTGCTAGCAGCTTCCTTCCGGGGACAGAGGGGGAGACCCAGTACTTC. As protein: CASSFLPGTEGETQYF.

This clone was observed a few times. The chain uses TRBV6-5 and TRBJ2-5, with a weak D call TRBD2 (6 bases). This CDR3 contains 14 residues. Trimming removed 3 bases at V and 5 bases at J, with 13 bases between. Germline lookup yields CDR1 MNHEY and CDR2 SVGAGI. The chain's CDR3 is CASSYDLAGETQYF. CDR3 in DNA: TGTGCCAGCAGTTATGACTTGGCGGGGGAGACCCAGTACTTC.